The 18 T cell receptor beta chains reported below all come from one sample, sequenced in a study of glioma-infiltrating T cells. The iRepertoire nested amplicon-rescue multiplex PCR amplified TCR alpha and beta CDR3s from RNA. MiXCR, applied by TCRdb to the multiplex PCR reads, yields one record per CDR3 protein. The repertoire holds about 140,000 distinct CDR3 sequences, with roughly two fifths as singletons. Sequenced: glioma tissue, nonneoplastic brain tissue, or PBMCs (not recorded which). The receptors stem from a human donor with low-grade glioma or glioblastoma, undergoing nonglioma brain surgery, or in good health (not recorded which).

The chain is built from TRBV6-1 and TRBJ2-7; D not certain. From germline, CDR1 is MNHNS and CDR2 SASEGT. The V gene lost 6 bases and the J gene lost 9 bases, with 15 bases spanning the gap. This CDR3 contains 12 residues. The CDR3 coding sequence is TGTGCCAGCAGCCGGGCACTCGGGCGGCAGTACTTC. As protein: CASSRALGRQYF.

The gene calls are TRBV20-1 and TRBJ2-1; weak D call: TRBD2 (5 bases). The CDR3 is 16 residues long. V lost 0 bases to trimming and J lost 0 bases, with 12 bases between them. Germline V gives CDR1 DFQATT, CDR2 SNEGSKA (reference sequence). Here the CDR3 DNA reads TGCAGTGCTAGAGATCCGAGGGTGAGCTCCTACAATGAGCAGTTCTTC. As protein: CSARDPRVSSYNEQFF.

The chain links TRBV18 to TRBJ2-7, with 13 bases identical to TRBD2. J was trimmed by 4 bases and V by 3 bases; bases with no gene match: 3. CDR1 is KGHSH, CDR2 LQKENI, per germline. The CDR3 consists of 15 residues. CDR3 residues: CASSPGTSGIYEQYF. In DNA, the CDR3 is TGTGCCAGCTCACCCGGGACTAGCGGGATATACGAGCAGTACTTC.

This clonotype appeared once. The V and J genes are TRBV29-1 and TRBJ1-2, with D tentatively TRBD1 (6 bases). Trimming took 0 bases from V and 3 from J, leaving 11 bases between them. CDR3 length: 14 amino acids. Germline V gene sequence: CDR1 SQVTM, CDR2 ANQGSEA. In DNA form, the CDR3 reads TGCAGCGTTGAAGATCTCGGGGGCGACTATGGCTACACCTTC. It codes for CSVEDLGGDYGYTF.

This clonotype was observed many times. This chain links TRBV6-1 with TRBJ1-1; a possible D gene is TRBD1 (5 bases). V was cut by 6 bases and J by 0 bases, with 14 bases left in between. Per germline, CDR1 MNHNS and CDR2 SASEGT. The CDR3 length is 15 residues. The CDR3 bases are TGTGCCAGCAGACGCAACAGACAGATGAACACTGAAGCTTTCTTT. Protein product: CASRRNRQMNTEAFF.

There are a few counts of this clonotype. This chain uses TRBV6-1 with TRBJ2-1, with 8 bases matching TRBD2. This CDR3 has 15 residues. V gave up 6 bases and J gave up 4 bases; unmatched junction bases: 8. Per the germline V gene, CDR1 is MNHNS and CDR2 is SASEGT. The chain's CDR3 is CASRSGTRKYNEQFF. DNA for the CDR3: TGTGCCAGCAGGTCCGGGACTAGGAAATACAATGAGCAGTTCTTC.

CDR3 in amino acids: CSARQGQASYGYTF. The CDR3 DNA reads TGCAGTGCCAGACAGGGACAGGCGAGCTATGGCTACACCTTC. This chain uses TRBV20-1 with TRBJ1-2; 8 bases fit TRBD1. Looked up from germline, CDR1 is DFQATT and CDR2 is SNEGSKA (reference sequence). This CDR3 has 14 residues. V shed 6 bases, J shed 4 bases, and the junction held 10 bases outside the gene matches.

The chain recombines TRBV7-2 with TRBJ2-1, with D maybe TRBD2 (6 bases). CDR3 size: 15 residues. The ends were cut back, 4 bases at V and 2 bases at J, with 12 bases in the middle. The germline V gene has CDR1 SGHTA and CDR2 FQGNSA. The CDR3 spells CASSWGSGPYNEQFF. The CDR3 nucleotides are TGTGCCAGCAGCTGGGGTAGCGGTCCCTACAATGAGCAGTTCTTC.

This clonotype was counted only a few times. The rearrangement uses TRBV6-1 and TRBJ2-3; TRBD2 matches at 10 bases. Trimming cost V 5 bases and J 6 bases; bases outside gene matches: 5. The CDR3 consists of 14 residues. In germline, CDR1 is MNHNS, CDR2 SASEGT. Here the CDR3 DNA reads TGTGCCAGCAGTTCTAGCGGGAGCGGGGATACGCAGTATTTT. This sequence encodes CASSSSGSGDTQYF.

This chain joins TRBV6-2 or TRBV6-3 and TRBJ1-5; D is perhaps TRBD1 (5 bases). The CDR3 consists of 16 residues. V was trimmed by 4 bases and J by 0 bases, leaving 13 bases between them. Germline V gene sequence: CDR1 MNHEY, CDR2 SVGEGT. CDR3 in amino acids: CASSSRTPDSNQPQHF. For the CDR3, the DNA is TGTGCCAGCAGTTCACGGACACCCGATAGCAATCAGCCCCAGCATTTT.

The V and J genes are TRBV13 and TRBJ2-7; D possibly corresponds to TRBD1 (5 bases). V lost 4 bases and J 3 bases, leaving 13 bases between the germline ends. The CDR3 covers 14 residues. Germline lookup yields CDR1 PRHDT and CDR2 FYEKMQ (reference sequence). The CDR3: CASSWSRESYEQYF. The CDR3, as DNA: TGTGCCAGCAGCTGGAGCAGGGAAAGCTACGAGCAGTACTTC.

As concerns this clonotype: The junction departs from germline at one end; a sequencing error may be responsible. The chain links TRBV6-6 to TRBJ2-7; D is unclear. The CDR3 has 15 residues. The V gene's germline CDR1 is MNHNY and CDR2 SVGAGI (reference sequence). CDR3 in DNA: TGTGCCAGCGGTTACTCATCGACCCGATATTACGAGCAGTACTTC. Translating gives CASGYSSTRYYEQYF.

This sequence joins TRBV18 and TRBJ2-1; D gene ambiguous. Trimming removed 3 bases from V and 0 bases from J, with 12 bases in between. Germline lookup yields CDR1 KGHSH and CDR2 LQKENI. The CDR3 has 16 residues. CDR3 DNA sequence: TGTGCCAGCTCACCGAGAGAATCGAGCTCCTACAATGAGCAGTTCTTC. Residues: CASSPRESSSYNEQFF.

The chain combines TRBV19 with TRBJ2-7, with a weak D call TRBD2 (6 bases). Trimming stripped 6 bases from V and 0 bases from J, with 15 bases between. The length of the CDR3 is 15 residues. Looked up from germline, CDR1 is LNHDA and CDR2 is SQIVND (reference sequence). The CDR3 protein is CASSLGGYGSYEQYF. Written as DNA, the CDR3 is TGTGCCAGTAGCCTGGGGGGTTACGGCTCCTACGAGCAGTACTTC.

As to this clonotype: Relative to the germline gene, one junction end is altered; a read error may explain this. J is TRBJ2-5 and V is TRBV28; 11 bases map to TRBD2. Germline CDR1 and CDR2: MDHEN and SYDVKM. The CDR3 totals 15 residues. The CDR3 loop is CASNLLAGDRETEYF. CDR3 sequence (DNA): TGTGCCAGCAATTTACTAGCGGGAGATAGAGAGACCGAGTACTTC.

In its sample, this clonotype was seen a few times. The chain is built from TRBV24-1 and TRBJ2-3; possibly TRBD2 for D (7 bases). V was cut by 4 bases and J by 4 bases, with 11 bases left in between. The CDR3 is 14 residues long. CDR1 is KGHDR and CDR2 is SFDVKD in the germline V gene. The CDR3 loop is CATSERGGPDTQYF. The CDR3 nucleotides are TGTGCCACCAGTGAGAGGGGGGGCCCAGATACGCAGTATTTT.

The chain carries TRBV25-1 and TRBJ2-7, with D unclear. V shed 3 bases and J shed 0 bases, with 6 bases lying between them. Germline CDR1 is MGHDK and CDR2 is SYGVNS. The CDR3 sequence is 13 residues long. CDR3 sequence reads: CASSDRSSYEQYF. The CDR3 DNA reads as TGTGCCAGCAGTGACCGGAGCTCCTACGAGCAGTACTTC.

This clonotype occurred a few times. CDR3 residues: CASSYSEGAGNEQYF. As DNA, the CDR3 is TGTGCCAGCAGTTACTCGGAGGGGGCAGGAAACGAGCAGTACTTC. The rearrangement uses TRBV6-2 or TRBV6-3 and TRBJ2-7; weak D call: TRBD1 (7 bases). This CDR3 is 15 amino acids long. Trimming left V 0 bases short and J 5 bases short, with 14 bases between. Looked up from germline, CDR1 is MNHEY and CDR2 is SVGEGT.